The present TCR beta chain was sequenced within a study of T cell changes during pregnancy in multiple sclerosis. This table comes from immunoSEQ multiplex PCR, and its TCRdb copy is limited to in-frame clones, with some not included. The data hold 49,000 or so clones, with more than 85% observed a single time. This CDR3 has 18 residues. Deletions cut 4 bases from V and 2 bases from J, with 19 bases between. Germline-derived CDR1 and CDR2 are SGDLS and YYNGEE. The specimen comprised peripheral blood, sampled in the third trimester of pregnancy. The source of this sequence is a female donor with multiple sclerosis, enrolled in a pregnancy study. This chain links TRBV9 with TRBJ2-6; possibly TRBD1 for D (6 bases). CDR3 sequence (DNA): TGTGCCAGCAGCCCAGGGACATTCCGATTTCCTGGGGCCAACGTCCTGACTTTC. It specifies CASSPGTFRFPGANVLTF.